What follows are 16 T cell receptor beta chains derived from one specimen sequenced in a study of cytomegalovirus exposure and HLA in healthy donors. Researchers ran the PCR with 60 Vbeta and 13 Jbeta primers. Some clones are missing from TCRdb's copy, which holds only in-frame ones; the method was immunoSEQ multiplex PCR. The sample has about 200,000 clones; 70% to 85% are singletons. The source material was PBMCs. The source of these receptors is a boy aged 2-15 years in good health and CMV-seronegative.

The chain carries TRBV19 and TRBJ1-5, with a tentative D call TRBD1 (5 bases). This CDR3 has 15 amino acids. Per the germline V gene, CDR1 is LNHDA and CDR2 is SQIVND (reference sequence). The V end lost 3 bases, the J end lost 0 bases, and 9 bases lay between the germline ends. In DNA, the CDR3 is TGTGCCAGTAGTATGGGGGGATATAGCAATCAGCCCCAGCATTTT. It is translated as CASSMGGYSNQPQHF.

The J gene is TRBJ2-7, the V gene TRBV30; a possible D gene is TRBD1 (8 bases). The V and J ends lost 8 bases and 3 bases respectively, with 23 bases between them. The CDR3 spans 15 residues. Germline V gives CDR1 GTSNPN, CDR2 SVGIG (reference sequence). The chain's CDR3 is CATSPRTGRVYEQYF. CDR3 DNA sequence: TGTGCCACAAGCCCTAGGACAGGGAGGGTCTACGAGCAGTACTTC.

The V call is TRBV4-2, the J call TRBJ2-3; D unresolved. Trimming took off 0 bases at V and 9 bases at J, with 10 bases between the two ends. Germline V gene data show CDR1 as LGHNA and CDR2 as YNFKEQ. The CDR3 sequence is 13 residues long. CDR3 amino acids: CASSQEGPGTQYF. The CDR3 nucleotides read TGTGCCAGCAGCCAAGAAGGCCCCGGGACGCAGTATTTT.

The genes are TRBV9 and TRBJ2-7, with a tentative D call TRBD1 (5 bases). Trimming cost V 0 bases and J 7 bases, with 8 bases left between them. The CDR3 is made up of 12 amino acids. Germline CDR1 and CDR2: SGDLS and YYNGEE. The CDR3 DNA reads as TGTGCCAGCAGCGTAGGGCAGGGAGAGCAGTACTTC. Translated, it gives CASSVGQGEQYF.

The chain employs TRBV19 and TRBJ2-1; D is uncertain. CDR1 and CDR2 from the germline V gene are LNHDA and SQIVND (reference sequence). The CDR3 covers 16 residues. Trimming left V 5 bases short and J 0 bases short, with 14 bases between. CDR3 in DNA: TGTGCCAGTAGTCCCCAAACTTGGAGCTCCTACAATGAGCAGTTCTTC. Residues: CASSPQTWSSYNEQFF.

The chain employs TRBV7-8 and TRBJ2-5; TRBD2 might be the D (7 bases). Trimming removed 0 bases from V and 7 bases from J, with 12 bases in between. This CDR3 contains 14 residues. Germline V CDR1 and CDR2: SGHVS, FQNEAQ. The CDR3 region has the DNA TGTGCCAGCAGCTTAGCGGGGGGGCCAGGGACCCAGTACTTC. It codes for CASSLAGGPGTQYF. Supplemented by reference TRBV7-8 and TRBJ2-5, the full variable domain reads GAGVSQSPRYKVAKRGQDVALRCDPISGHVSLFWYQQALGQGPEFLTYFQNEAQLDKSGLPSDRFFAERPEGSVSTLKIQRTQQEDSAVYLCASSLAGGPGTQYFGPGTRLLVL.

This sequence joins TRBV7-9 and TRBJ1-1, with TRBD1 matching 7 bases. The germline V gene has CDR1 SEHNR and CDR2 FQNEAQ (reference sequence). The CDR3 is made up of 14 amino acids. The V gene end was trimmed by 5 bases and the J gene end by 6 bases; junction bases not matched to a gene: 9. The CDR3 is CASSLTGTRSEAFF. CDR3 nucleotides: TGTGCCAGCAGCCTGACAGGGACGCGGTCTGAAGCTTTCTTT.

The V gene is TRBV7-8, the J gene TRBJ1-6; TRBD1 matches at 7 bases. Germline assignment: CDR1 SGHVS and CDR2 FQNEAQ. V shed 3 bases and J 13 bases; nucleotides not matched to a gene: 0. This CDR3 has 11 amino acids. For the CDR3, the DNA is TGTGCCAGCAGCTTCAGGGGGCCCCTCCACTTT. This translates into CASSFRGPLHF.

In this sample, this clone turned up a few times. This chain connects TRBV9 to TRBJ1-2, with D possibly matching TRBD1 (5 bases). The germline gives CDR1 SGDLS, CDR2 YYNGEE. V was pared by 3 bases and J by 1 base, with 7 bases between. The CDR3 is 13 amino acids. The chain's CDR3 is CASSATVNYGYTF. Here the CDR3 DNA reads TGTGCCAGCAGCGCGACAGTTAACTATGGCTACACCTTC.

V usage is TRBV11-2 and J usage is TRBJ2-1, with D hard to call. CDR1 SGHAT and CDR2 FQNNGV come from the germline V gene. The CDR3 has 12 residues. V lost 0 bases to trimming and J lost 7 bases, with 4 bases between them. Here the CDR3 reads CASSLERNEQFF. CDR3 coding DNA: TGTGCCAGCAGCTTAGAGAGGAATGAGCAGTTCTTC. Full variable domain (rest looked up from reference TRBV11-2 and TRBJ2-1): EAGVAQSPRYKIIEKRQSVAFWCNPISGHATLYWYQQILGQGPKLLIQFQNNGVVDDSQLPKDRFSAERLKGVDSTLKIQPAKLEDSAVYLCASSLERNEQFFGPGTRLTVL.

The genes are TRBV18 and TRBJ2-1, with a weak D call TRBD1 (5 bases). The CDR3 is 13 amino acids. V gave up 0 bases and J gave up 8 bases, with 8 bases separating them. Germline V CDR1 and CDR2: KGHSH, LQKENI. In nucleotides, the CDR3 is TGTGCCAGCTCACCACCAGGGGCCGATGAGCAGTTCTTC. Its translation is CASSPPGADEQFF.

V gene TRBV4-2 combines with J gene TRBJ2-3, with 7 bases lining up with TRBD2. V lost 0 bases, J lost 1 base, and 4 bases stayed unmatched. From germline, CDR1 is LGHNA and CDR2 YNFKEQ. This CDR3 has 16 residues. The CDR3 nucleotides are TGTGCCAGCAGCCAAGATCCCCGGGGGGGCACAGATACGCAGTATTTT. Encoded protein: CASSQDPRGGTDTQYF.

The J gene is TRBJ1-1, the V gene TRBV19; 8 nucleotides line up with TRBD1. The length of the CDR3 is 15 residues. The V gene end was trimmed by 3 bases and the J gene end by 6 bases; junction bases not matched to a gene: 9. Per the germline V gene, CDR1 is LNHDA and CDR2 is SQIVND (reference sequence). The CDR3 loop reads CASSMARQGYAEAFF. CDR3 bases: TGTGCCAGTAGTATGGCCAGACAGGGGTACGCTGAAGCTTTCTTT. The entire variable domain, with the rest obtained from reference TRBV19 and TRBJ1-1, is as follows: DGGITQSPKYLFRKEGQNVTLSCEQNLNHDAMYWYRQDPGQGLRLIYYSQIVNDFQKGDIAEGYSVSREKKESFPLTVTSAQKNPTAFYLCASSMARQGYAEAFFGQGTRLTVV.

This clone was found once. The gene calls are TRBV10-3 and TRBJ1-1; the D gene is possibly TRBD1 (5 bases). Germline V gene lookup returns CDR1 ENHRY and CDR2 SYGVKD. This CDR3 is built from 12 residues. Between the trimmed V and J ends, which lost 4 bases and 5 bases, there was a span of 8 bases. The CDR3 bases are TGTGCCATCAGTGCCCGGGGGACTGAAGCTTTCTTT. This translates into CAISARGTEAFF.

The chain carries TRBV7-8 and TRBJ2-1; 9 positions match TRBD1. Germline assignment: CDR1 SGHVS and CDR2 FQNEAQ. V gave up 2 bases and J gave up 6 bases; unmatched junction bases: 8. This CDR3 has 16 amino acids. As DNA, the CDR3 is TGTGCCAGCAGCTTATATCGGGACAGGGTCTTCAATGAGCAGTTCTTC. Translated, it gives CASSLYRDRVFNEQFF.

This clone showed up just a few times. The chain employs TRBV5-4 and TRBJ1-1; 7 nucleotides match TRBD1. With V trimmed by 3 bases and J by 7 bases, 6 bases remained unmatched. This CDR3 is 13 amino acids long. Germline CDR1 SGHNT, CDR2 YYREEE (reference sequence). The CDR3 protein is CASSSHTGVEAFF. CDR3 nucleotides: TGTGCCAGCAGCTCGCACACAGGGGTTGAAGCTTTCTTT.